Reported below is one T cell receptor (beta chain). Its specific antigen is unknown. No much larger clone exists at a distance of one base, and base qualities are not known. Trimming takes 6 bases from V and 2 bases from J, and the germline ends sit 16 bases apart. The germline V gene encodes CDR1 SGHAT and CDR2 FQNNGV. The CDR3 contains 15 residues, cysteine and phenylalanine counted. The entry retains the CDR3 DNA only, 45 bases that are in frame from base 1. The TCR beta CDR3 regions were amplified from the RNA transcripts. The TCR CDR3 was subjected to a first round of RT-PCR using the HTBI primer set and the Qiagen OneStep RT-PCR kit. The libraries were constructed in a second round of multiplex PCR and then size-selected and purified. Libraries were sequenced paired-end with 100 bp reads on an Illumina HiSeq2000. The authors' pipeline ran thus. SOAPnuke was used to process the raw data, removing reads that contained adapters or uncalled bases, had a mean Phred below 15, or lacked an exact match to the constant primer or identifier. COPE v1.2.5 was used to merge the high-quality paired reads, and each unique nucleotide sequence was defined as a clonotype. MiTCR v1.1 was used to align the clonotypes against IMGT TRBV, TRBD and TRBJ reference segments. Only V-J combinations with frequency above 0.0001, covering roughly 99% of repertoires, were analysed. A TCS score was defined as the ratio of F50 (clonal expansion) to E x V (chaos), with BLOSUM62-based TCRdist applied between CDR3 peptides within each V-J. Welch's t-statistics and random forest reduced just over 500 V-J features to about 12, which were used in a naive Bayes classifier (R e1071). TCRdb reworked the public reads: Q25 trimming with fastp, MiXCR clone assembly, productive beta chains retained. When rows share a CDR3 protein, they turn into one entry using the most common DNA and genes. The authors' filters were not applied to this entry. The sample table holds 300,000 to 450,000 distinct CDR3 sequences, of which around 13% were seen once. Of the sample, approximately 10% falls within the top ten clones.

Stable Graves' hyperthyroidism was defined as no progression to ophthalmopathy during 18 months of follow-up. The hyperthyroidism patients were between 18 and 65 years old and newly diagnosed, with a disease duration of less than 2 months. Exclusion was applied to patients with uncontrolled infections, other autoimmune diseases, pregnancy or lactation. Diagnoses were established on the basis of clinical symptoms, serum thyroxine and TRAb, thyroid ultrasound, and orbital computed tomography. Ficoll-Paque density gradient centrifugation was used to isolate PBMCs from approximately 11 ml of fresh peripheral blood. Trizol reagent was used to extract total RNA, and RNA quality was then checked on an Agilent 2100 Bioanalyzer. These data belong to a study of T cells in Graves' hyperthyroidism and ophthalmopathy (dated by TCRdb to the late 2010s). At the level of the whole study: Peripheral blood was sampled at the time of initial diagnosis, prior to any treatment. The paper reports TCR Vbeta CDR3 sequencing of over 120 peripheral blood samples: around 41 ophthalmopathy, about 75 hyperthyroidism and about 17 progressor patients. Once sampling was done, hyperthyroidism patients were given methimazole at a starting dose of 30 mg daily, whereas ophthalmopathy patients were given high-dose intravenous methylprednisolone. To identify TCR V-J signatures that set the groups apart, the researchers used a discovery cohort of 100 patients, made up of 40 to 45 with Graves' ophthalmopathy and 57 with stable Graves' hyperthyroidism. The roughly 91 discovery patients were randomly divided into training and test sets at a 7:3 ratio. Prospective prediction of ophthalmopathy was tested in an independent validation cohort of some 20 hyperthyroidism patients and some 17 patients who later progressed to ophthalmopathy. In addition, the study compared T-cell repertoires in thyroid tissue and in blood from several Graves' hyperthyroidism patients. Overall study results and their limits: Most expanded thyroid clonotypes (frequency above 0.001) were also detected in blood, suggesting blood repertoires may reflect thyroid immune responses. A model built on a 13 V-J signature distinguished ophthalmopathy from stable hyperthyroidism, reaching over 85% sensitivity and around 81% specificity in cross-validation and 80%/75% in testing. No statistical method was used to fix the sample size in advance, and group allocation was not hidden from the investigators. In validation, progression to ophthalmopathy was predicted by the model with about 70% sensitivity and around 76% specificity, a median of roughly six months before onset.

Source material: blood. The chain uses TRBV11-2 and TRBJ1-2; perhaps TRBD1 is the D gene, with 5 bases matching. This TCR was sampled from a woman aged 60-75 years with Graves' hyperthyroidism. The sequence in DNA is TGTGCCAGCAGGGAGAATCGTGGGGCCAACTATGGCTACACCTTC. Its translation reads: CASRENRGANYGYTF.